The T cell receptor beta chain under discussion was sequenced for a study of blood T cell repertoires in COVID-19. For the study at large: Acute-phase and convalescent COVID-19 samples originated in the United States, Italy and Spain. T cells, B-cell-depleted T cells, or PBMCs provided the cDNA or gDNA that served as material.

Germline V gene lookup returns CDR1 SGHAT and CDR2 FQDESV (reference sequence). The V end lost 4 bases, the J end lost 3 bases, and 13 bases lay between the germline ends. This CDR3 has 15 amino acids. Under the authors' procedure: Amplification of reference gene primers was used by the study to estimate nucleated cell counts. The table came from immunoSEQ multiplex PCR; TCRdb's copy has only in-frame clones and leaves some out. The D gene and trimming were derived from the DNA, and the V and J assignments and clone size from that table. Of about 150,000 clones detected, 80% to 90% appear once; the ten largest clones hold approximately 6.5%.

The source of this sequence is a man older than 75 with acute or convalescent COVID-19. The sample was peripheral blood. This chain links TRBV11-1 with TRBJ2-1, with TRBD2 as a possible D gene (5 bases). The CDR3 sequence is CASSSAGIHYNEQFF. CDR3 bases: TGTGCCAGCAGCTCCGCCGGGATCCACTACAATGAGCAGTTCTTC.